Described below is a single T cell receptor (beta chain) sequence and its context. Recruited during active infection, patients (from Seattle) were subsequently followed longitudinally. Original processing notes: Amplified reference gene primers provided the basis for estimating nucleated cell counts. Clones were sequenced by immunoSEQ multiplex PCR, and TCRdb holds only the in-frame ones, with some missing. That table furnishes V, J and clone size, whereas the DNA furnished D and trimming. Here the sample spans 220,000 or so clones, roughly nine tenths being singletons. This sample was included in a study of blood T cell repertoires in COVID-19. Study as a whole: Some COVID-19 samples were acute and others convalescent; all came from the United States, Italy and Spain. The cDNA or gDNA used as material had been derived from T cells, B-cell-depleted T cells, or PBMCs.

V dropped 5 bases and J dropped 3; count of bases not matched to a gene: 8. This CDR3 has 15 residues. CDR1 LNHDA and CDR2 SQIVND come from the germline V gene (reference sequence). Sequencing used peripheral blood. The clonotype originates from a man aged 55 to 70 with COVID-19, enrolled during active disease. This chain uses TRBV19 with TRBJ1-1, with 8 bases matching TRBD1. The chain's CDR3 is CASSPGTGSDTEAFF. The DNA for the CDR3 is TGTGCCAGTAGTCCCGGGACAGGCTCGGACACTGAAGCTTTCTTT.